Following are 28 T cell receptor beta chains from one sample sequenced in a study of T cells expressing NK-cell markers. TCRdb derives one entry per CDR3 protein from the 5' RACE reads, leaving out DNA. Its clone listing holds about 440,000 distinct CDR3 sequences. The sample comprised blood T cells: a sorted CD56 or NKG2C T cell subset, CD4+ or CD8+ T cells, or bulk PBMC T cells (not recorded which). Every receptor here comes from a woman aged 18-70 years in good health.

CDR3 in amino acids: CASGRAYYNEQFF. The chain carries TRBV2 and TRBJ2-1; the D call of TRBD2 rests on TCRdb alone, since no DNA is present to check it. The CDR3 is made up of 13 amino acids. Per germline, CDR1 SNHLY and CDR2 FYNNEI.

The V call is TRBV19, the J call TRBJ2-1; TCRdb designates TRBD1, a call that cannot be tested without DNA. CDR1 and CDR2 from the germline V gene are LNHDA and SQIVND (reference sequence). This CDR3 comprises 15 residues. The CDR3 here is CASSKTGTMVDEQFF.

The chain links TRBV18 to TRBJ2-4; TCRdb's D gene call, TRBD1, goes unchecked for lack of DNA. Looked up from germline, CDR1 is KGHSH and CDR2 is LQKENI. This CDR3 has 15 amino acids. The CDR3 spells CASSPGRSTRDIQYF.

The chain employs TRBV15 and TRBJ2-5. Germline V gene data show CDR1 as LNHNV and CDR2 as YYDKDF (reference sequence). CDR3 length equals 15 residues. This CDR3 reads CATEDIRTAQETQYF.

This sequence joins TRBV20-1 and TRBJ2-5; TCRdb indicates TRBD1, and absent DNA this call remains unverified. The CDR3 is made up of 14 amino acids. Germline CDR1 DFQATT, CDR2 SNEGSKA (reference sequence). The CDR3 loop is CSATPGQGAETQYF.

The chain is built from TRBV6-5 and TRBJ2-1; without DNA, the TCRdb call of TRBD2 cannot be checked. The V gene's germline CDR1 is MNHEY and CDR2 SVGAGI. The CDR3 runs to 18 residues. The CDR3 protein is CASSFSRLAGGRGNEQFF.

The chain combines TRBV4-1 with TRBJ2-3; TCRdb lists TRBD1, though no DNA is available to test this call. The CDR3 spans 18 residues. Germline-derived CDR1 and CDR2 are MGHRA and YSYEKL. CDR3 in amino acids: CASSQDPPGGVGADTQYF.

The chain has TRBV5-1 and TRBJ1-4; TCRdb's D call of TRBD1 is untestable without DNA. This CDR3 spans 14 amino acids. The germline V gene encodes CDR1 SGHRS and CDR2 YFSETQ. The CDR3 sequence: CASSWGQGGEKLFF.

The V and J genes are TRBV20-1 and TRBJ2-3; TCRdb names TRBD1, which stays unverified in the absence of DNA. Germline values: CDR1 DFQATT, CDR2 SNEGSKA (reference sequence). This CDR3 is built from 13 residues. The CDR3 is CSAPGEITDTQYF.

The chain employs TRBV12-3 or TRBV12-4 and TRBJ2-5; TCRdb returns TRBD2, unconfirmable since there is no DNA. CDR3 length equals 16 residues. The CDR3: CASSPGLAGGWETQYF.

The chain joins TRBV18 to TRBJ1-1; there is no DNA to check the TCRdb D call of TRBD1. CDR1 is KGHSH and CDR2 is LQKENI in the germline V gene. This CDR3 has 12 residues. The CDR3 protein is CASSGQGSEAFF.

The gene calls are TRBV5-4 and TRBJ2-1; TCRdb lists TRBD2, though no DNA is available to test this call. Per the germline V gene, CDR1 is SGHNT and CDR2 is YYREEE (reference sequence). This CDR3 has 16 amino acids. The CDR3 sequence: CASSFGSGGTYNEQFF. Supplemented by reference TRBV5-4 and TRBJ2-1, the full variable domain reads ETGVTQSPTHLIKTRGQQVTLRCSSQSGHNTVSWYQQALGQGPQFIFQYYREEENGRGNFPPRFSGLQFPNYSSELNVNALELDDSALYLCASSFGSGGTYNEQFFGPGTRLTVL.

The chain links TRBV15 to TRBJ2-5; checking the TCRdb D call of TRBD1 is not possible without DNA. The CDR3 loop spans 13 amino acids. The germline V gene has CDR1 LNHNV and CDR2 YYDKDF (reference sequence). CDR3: CATSRDRGETQYF. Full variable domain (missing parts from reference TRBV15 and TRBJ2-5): DAMVIQNPRYQVTQFGKPVTLSCSQTLNHNVMYWYQQKSSQAPKLLFHYYDKDFNNEADTPDNFQSRRPNTSFCFLDIRSPGLGDTAMYLCATSRDRGETQYFGPGTRLLVL.

This CDR3 reads CASRNLGRDQETQYF. The V and J genes are TRBV5-4 and TRBJ2-5. Per germline, CDR1 SGHNT and CDR2 YYREEE (reference sequence). This CDR3 contains 15 residues.

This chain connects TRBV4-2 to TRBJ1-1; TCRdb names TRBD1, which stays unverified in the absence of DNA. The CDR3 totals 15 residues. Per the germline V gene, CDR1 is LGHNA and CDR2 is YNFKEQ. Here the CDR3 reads CASSQVGQGSTEAFF.

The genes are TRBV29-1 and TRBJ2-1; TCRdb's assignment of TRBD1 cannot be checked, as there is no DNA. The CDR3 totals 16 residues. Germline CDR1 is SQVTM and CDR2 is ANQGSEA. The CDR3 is CSVVLDGGGSYNEQFF.

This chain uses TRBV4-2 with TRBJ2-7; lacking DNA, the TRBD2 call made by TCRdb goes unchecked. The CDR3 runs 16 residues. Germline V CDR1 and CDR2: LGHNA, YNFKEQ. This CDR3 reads CASSQVGGSGSYEQYF.

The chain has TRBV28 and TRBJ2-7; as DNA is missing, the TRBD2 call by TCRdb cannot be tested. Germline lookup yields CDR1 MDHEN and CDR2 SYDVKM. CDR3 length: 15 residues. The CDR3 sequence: CASSPLAGAPHEQYF.

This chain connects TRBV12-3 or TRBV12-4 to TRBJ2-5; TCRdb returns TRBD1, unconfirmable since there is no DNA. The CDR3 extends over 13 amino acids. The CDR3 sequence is CASKREIKETQYF.

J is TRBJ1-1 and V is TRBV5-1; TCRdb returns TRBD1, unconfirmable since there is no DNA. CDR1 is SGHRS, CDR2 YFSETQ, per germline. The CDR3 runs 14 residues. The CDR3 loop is CASSKTGVSAEAFF. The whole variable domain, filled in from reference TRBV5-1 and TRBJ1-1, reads KAGVTQTPRYLIKTRGQQVTLSCSPISGHRSVSWYQQTPGQGLQFLFEYFSETQRNKGNFPGRFSGRQFSNSRSEMNVSTLELGDSALYLCASSKTGVSAEAFFGQGTRLTVV.

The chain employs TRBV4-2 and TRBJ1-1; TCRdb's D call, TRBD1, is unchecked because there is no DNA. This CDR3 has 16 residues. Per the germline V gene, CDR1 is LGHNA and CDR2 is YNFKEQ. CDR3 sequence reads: CASSSRTGSVETEAFF.

The CDR3: CASSLGTGNEQFF. The chain is built from TRBV5-1 and TRBJ2-1; lacking DNA, the TRBD1 call made by TCRdb goes unchecked. Per germline, CDR1 SGHRS and CDR2 YFSETQ. This CDR3 has 13 residues.

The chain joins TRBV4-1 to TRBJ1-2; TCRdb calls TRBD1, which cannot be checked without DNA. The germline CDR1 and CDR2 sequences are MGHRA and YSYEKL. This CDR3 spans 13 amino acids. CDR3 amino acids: CASSPSDSYGYTF.

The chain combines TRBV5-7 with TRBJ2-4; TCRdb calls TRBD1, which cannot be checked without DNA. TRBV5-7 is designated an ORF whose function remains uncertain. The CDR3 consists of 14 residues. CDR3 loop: CASSNRDRESIQYF.

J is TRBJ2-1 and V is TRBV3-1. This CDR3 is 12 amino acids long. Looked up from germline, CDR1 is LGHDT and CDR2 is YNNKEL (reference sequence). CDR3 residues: CASSHRTGEQFF.

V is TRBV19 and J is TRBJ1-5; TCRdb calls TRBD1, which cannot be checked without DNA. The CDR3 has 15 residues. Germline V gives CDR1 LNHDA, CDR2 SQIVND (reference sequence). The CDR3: CASSPPGQEHQPQHF.

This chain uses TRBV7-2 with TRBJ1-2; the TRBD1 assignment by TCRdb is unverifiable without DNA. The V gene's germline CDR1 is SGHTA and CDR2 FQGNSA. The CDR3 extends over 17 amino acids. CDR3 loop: CASSLGPLEGERYGYTF.

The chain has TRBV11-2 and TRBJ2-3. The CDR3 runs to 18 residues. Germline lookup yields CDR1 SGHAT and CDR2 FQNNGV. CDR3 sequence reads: CASSSYGSTRRGTDTQYF.